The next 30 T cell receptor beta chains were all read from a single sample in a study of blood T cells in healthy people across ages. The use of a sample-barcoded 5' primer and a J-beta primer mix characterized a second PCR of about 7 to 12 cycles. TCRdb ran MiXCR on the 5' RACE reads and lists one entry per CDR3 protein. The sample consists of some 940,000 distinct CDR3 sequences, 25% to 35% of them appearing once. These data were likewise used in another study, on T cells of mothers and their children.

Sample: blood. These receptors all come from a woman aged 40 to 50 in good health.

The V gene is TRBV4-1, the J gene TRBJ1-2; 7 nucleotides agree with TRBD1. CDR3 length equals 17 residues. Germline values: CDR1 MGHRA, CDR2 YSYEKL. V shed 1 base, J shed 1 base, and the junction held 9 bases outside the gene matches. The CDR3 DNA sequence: TGCGCCAGCAGCCAAGGAGTCCGGGACAGACATAACTATGGCTACACCTTC. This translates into CASSQGVRDRHNYGYTF.

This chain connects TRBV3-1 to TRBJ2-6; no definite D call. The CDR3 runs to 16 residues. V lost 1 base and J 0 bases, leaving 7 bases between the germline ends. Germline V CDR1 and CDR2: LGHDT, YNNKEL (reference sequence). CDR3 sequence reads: CASSQGRTSGANVLTF. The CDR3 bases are TGTGCCAGCAGCCAAGGGCGGACCTCTGGGGCCAACGTCCTGACTTTC.

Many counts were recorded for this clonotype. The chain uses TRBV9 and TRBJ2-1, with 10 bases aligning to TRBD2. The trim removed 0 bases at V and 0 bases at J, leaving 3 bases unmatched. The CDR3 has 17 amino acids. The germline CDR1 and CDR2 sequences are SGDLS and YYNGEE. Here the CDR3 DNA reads TGTGCCAGCAGCGTAGATAGCGGGGGGTCCTCCTACAATGAGCAGTTCTTC. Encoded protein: CASSVDSGGSSYNEQFF.

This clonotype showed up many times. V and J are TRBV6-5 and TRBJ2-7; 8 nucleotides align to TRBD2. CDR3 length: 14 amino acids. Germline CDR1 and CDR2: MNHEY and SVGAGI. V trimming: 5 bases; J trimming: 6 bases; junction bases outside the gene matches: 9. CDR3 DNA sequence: TGTGCCAGCAGTCGAGGGGGACTAGGCTGCGAGCAGTACTTC. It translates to CASSRGGLGCEQYF.

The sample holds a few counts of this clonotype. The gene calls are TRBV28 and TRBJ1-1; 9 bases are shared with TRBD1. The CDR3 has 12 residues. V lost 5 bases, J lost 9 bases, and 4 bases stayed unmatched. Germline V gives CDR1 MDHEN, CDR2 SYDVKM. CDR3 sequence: CASSPGTGKAFF. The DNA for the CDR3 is TGTGCCAGCAGTCCGGGGACAGGGAAAGCTTTCTTT.

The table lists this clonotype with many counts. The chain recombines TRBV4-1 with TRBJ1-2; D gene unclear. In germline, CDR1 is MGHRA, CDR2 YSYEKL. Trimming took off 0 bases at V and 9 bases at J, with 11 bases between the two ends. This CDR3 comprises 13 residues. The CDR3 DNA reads TGCGCCAGCAGCCAAGATGAACGAACGAGCTACACCTTC. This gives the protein CASSQDERTSYTF.

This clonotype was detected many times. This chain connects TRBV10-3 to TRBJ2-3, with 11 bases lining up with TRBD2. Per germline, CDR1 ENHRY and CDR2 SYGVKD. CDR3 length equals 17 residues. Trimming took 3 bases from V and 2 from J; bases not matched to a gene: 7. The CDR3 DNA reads TGTGCCATCAGTGACCGAACTAGCGGGGGATCCACAGATACGCAGTATTTT. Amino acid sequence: CAISDRTSGGSTDTQYF.

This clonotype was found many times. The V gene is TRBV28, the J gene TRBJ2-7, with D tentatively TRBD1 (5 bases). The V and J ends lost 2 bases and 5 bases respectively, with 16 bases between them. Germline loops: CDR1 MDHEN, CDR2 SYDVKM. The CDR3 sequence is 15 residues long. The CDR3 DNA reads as TGTGCCAGCAGTTTAAGGGCAGGGATTTTCGACGAGCAGTACTTC. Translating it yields CASSLRAGIFDEQYF.

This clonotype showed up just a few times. CDR3 coding DNA: TGCGCCAGCAGCCCCGACAGTCGCGGGAACTATGGCTACACCTTC. This gives the protein CASSPDSRGNYGYTF. V usage is TRBV5-1 and J usage is TRBJ1-2, with D possibly being TRBD1 (5 bases). V shed 4 bases and J shed 2 bases, with 15 bases lying between them. The CDR3 totals 15 residues. Germline CDR1 SGHRS, CDR2 YFSETQ. Full variable domain (outside the CDR3, taken from reference TRBV5-1 and TRBJ1-2): KAGVTQTPRYLIKTRGQQVTLSCSPISGHRSVSWYQQTPGQGLQFLFEYFSETQRNKGNFPGRFSGRQFSNSRSEMNVSTLELGDSALYLCASSPDSRGNYGYTFGSGTRLTVV.

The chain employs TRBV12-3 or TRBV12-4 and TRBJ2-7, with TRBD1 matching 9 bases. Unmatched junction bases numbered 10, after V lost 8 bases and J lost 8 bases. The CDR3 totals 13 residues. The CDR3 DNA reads TGTGCCAGCGGGGGACAGGGTACGGGGAAGCAGTACTTC. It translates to CASGGQGTGKQYF.

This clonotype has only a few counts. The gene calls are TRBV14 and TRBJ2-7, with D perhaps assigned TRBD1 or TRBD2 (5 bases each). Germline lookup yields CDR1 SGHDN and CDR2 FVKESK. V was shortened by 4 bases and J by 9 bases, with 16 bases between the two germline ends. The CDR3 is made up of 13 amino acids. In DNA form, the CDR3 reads TGTGCCAGCAGCCCCCAAAGACAGAGCGGGCAGTACTTC. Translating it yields CASSPQRQSGQYF. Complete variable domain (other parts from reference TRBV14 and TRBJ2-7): EAGVTQFPSHSVIEKGQTVTLRCDPISGHDNLYWYRRVMGKEIKFLLHFVKESKQDESGMPNNRFLAERTGGTYSTLKVQPAELEDSGVYFCASSPQRQSGQYFGPGTRLTVT.

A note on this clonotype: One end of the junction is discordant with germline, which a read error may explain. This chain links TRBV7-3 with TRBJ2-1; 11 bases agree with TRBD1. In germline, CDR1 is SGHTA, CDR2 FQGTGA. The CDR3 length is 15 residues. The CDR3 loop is CASSIAGTGGYEQFF. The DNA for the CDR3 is TGTGCCAGCAGCATCGCCGGGACAGGGGGGTATGAGCAGTTTTTC.

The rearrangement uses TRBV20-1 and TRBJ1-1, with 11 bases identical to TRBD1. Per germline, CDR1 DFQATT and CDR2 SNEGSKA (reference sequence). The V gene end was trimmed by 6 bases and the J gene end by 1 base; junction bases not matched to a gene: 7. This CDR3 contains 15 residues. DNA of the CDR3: TGCAGTGCGACCGGGACAGGGGGATGGAACACTGAAGCTTTCTTT. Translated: CSATGTGGWNTEAFF.

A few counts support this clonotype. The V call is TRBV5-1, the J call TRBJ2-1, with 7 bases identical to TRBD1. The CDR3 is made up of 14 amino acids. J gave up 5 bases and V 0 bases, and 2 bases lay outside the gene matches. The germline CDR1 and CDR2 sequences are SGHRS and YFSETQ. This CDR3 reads CASSLGQGHNEQFF. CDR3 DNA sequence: TGCGCCAGCAGCTTGGGACAGGGCCACAATGAGCAGTTCTTC. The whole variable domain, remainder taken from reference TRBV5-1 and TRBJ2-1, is KAGVTQTPRYLIKTRGQQVTLSCSPISGHRSVSWYQQTPGQGLQFLFEYFSETQRNKGNFPGRFSGRQFSNSRSEMNVSTLELGDSALYLCASSLGQGHNEQFFGPGTRLTVL.

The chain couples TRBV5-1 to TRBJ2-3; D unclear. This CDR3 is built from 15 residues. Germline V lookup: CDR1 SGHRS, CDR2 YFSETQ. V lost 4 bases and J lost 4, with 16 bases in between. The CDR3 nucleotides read TGCGCCAGCAGCCAGGAACTTCTTGGATCAGATACGCAGTATTTT. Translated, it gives CASSQELLGSDTQYF.

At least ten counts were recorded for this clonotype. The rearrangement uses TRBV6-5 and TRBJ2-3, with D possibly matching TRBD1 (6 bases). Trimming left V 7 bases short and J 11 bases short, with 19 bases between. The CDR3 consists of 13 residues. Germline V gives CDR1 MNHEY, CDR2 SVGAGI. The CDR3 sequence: CASTKDRISLQYF. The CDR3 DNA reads TGTGCCAGCACCAAGGACAGAATATCGTTGCAGTATTTT.

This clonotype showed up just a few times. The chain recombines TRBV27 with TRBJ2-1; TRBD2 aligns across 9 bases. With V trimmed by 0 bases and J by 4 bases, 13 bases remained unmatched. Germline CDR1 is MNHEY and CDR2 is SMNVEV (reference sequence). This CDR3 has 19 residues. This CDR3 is CASSLSVYHTTSGYNEQFF. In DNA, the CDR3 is TGTGCCAGCAGTTTATCGGTCTATCACACGACTAGCGGATACAATGAGCAGTTCTTC.

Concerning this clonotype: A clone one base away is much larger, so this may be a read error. The CDR3 DNA follows: TGTGCCACCAGTGATTATCGCGGGGGGAGCACAGATACGCAGGATTTT. Translating gives CATSDYRGGSTDTQDF. The gene calls are TRBV24-1 and TRBJ2-3; 8 nucleotides align to TRBD2. The CDR3 sequence is 16 residues long. In germline, CDR1 is KGHDR, CDR2 SFDVKD.

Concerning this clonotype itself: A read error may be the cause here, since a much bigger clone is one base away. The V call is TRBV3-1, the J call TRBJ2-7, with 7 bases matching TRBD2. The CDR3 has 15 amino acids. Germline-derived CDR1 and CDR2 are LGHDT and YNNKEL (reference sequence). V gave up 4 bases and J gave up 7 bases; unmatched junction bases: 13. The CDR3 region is CASSRNPGGWNEQYF. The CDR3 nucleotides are TGTGCCAGCAGCCGGAATCCGGGGGGTTGGAATGAGCAGTACTTC.

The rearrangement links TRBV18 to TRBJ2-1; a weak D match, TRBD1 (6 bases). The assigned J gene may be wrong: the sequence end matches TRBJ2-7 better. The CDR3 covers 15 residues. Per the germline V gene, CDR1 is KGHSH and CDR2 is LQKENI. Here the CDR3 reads CASSRTQGSYNEQYF. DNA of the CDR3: TGTGCCAGCTCACGCACACAGGGCTCCTACAATGAGCAGTACTTC.

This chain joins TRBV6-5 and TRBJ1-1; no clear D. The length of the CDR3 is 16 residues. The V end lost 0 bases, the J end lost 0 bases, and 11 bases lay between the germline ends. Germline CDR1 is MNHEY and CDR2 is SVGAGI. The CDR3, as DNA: TGTGCCAGCAGTTACTCTGGTCCCAGCATGAACACTGAAGCTTTCTTT. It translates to CASSYSGPSMNTEAFF.

The CDR3 is CASRLQEQGADGYTF. In DNA, the CDR3 is TGTGCCAGCAGGCTACAAGAACAGGGGGCGGATGGCTACACCTTC. The chain combines TRBV7-2 with TRBJ1-2; 9 positions agree with TRBD1. In germline, CDR1 is SGHTA, CDR2 FQGNSA. V lost 6 bases, J lost 6 bases, and 11 bases stayed unmatched. The CDR3 is 15 amino acids.

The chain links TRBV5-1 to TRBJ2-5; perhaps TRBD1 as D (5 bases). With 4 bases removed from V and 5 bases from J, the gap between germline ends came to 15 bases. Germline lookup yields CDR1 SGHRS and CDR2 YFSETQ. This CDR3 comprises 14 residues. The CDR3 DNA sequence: TGCGCCAGCAGCACCCCAGGGTTGGGGGAGACCCAGTACTTC. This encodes CASSTPGLGETQYF.

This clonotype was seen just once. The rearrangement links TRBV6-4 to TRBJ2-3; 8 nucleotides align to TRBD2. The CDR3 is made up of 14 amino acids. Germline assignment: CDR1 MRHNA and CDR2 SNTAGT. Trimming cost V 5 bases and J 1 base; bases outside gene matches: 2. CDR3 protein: CASSRREGTDTQYF. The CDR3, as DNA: TGTGCCAGCAGTCGGCGGGAGGGCACAGATACGCAGTATTTT.

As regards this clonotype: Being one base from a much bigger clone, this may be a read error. This CDR3 is CASSLTRLNTEAFF. For the CDR3, the DNA is TGTGCCAGCAGCTTAACCAGGCTGAACACTGAAGCTTTCTTT. This chain uses TRBV7-3 with TRBJ1-1; no clear D. The length of the CDR3 is 14 residues. Germline CDR1 is SGHTA and CDR2 is FQGTGA. V lost 0 bases, J lost 0 bases, and 5 bases lay in between. Full variable domain (rest looked up from reference TRBV7-3 and TRBJ1-1): GAGVSQTPSNKVTEKGKYVELRCDPISGHTALYWYRQSLGQGPEFLIYFQGTGAADDSGLPNDRFFAVRPEGSVSTLKIQRTERGDSAVYLCASSLTRLNTEAFFGQGTRLTVV.

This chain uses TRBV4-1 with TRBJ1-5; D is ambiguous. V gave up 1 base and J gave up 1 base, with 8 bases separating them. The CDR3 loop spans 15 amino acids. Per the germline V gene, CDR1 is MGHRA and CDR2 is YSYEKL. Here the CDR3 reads CASSQAIDSNQPQHF. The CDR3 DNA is TGCGCCAGCAGCCAAGCGATCGACAGCAATCAGCCCCAGCATTTT.

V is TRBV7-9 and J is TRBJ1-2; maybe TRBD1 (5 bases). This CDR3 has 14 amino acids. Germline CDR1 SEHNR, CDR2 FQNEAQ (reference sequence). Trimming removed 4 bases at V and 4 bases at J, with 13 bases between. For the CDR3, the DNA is TGTGCCAGCAGCTCCCAGGGAACCCCCTATGGCTACACCTTC. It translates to CASSSQGTPYGYTF.

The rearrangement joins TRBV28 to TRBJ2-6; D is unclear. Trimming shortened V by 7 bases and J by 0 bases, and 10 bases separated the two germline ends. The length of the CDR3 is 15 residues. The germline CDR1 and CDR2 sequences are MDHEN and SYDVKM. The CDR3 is CASIQHSSGANVLTF. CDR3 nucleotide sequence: TGTGCCAGCATCCAACACAGCTCTGGGGCCAACGTCCTGACTTTC.

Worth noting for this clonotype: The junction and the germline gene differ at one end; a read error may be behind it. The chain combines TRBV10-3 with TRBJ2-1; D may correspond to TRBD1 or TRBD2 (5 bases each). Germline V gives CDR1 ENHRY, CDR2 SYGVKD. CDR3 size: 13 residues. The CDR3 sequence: CATSEGTPNEQFF. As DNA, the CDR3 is TGTGCCACCAGTGAAGGGACGCCAAATGAGCAGTTCTTC.

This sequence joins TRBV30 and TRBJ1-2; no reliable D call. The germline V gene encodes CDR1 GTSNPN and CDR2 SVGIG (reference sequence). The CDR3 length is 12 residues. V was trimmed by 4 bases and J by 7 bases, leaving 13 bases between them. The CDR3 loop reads CAWTPSERGYTF. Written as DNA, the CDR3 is TGTGCCTGGACTCCGTCGGAACGTGGCTACACCTTC. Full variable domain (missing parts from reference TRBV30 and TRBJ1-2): SQTIHQWPATLVQPVGSPLSLECTVEGTSNPNLYWYRQAAGRGLQLLFYSVGIGQISSEVPQNLSASRPQDRQFILSSKKLLLSDSGFYLCAWTPSERGYTFGSGTRLTVV.